What follows describes a single T cell receptor (beta chain). Its target is not known. The CDR3 extends over 19 amino acids. J gave up 2 bases and V 2 bases, and 13 bases lay outside the gene matches. Germline CDR1 KGHSH, CDR2 LQKENI. This record comes from a study of CD8+ T cells in alopecia areata. Study-level background: For the treated group, dosing was oral tofacitinib at 5 to 10 mg twice daily. The study gave tofacitinib for 6 to 18 months, then 6 months off drug.

Extraction and reverse transcription of RNA yielded cDNA as the sequencing template. Libraries were prepared by immunoSEQ multiplex PCR; TCRdb keeps only in-frame clonotypes and omits some of them. In the table there are 150,000 or so clones, around 50% of which are singletons. Study-wide findings and caveats: Normal scalp showed lower clonality than lesional scalp, especially alopecia totalis/universalis.

The source material was CD4+ T cells sorted from blood, sampled at week 0. The V gene is TRBV18, the J gene TRBJ2-3; 10 bases fit TRBD1. The receptor's source is a human donor with alopecia areata. Here the CDR3 reads CASSPRFVVGTGVTDTQYF. The DNA of the CDR3 is TGTGCCAGCTCACCAAGATTCGTGGTAGGGACAGGGGTCACAGATACGCAGTATTTT.